The 14 T cell receptor beta chains in this list originate from one sample, sequenced in a study of glioma-infiltrating T cells. Using RNA template, CDR3s of TCR alpha and beta were amplified with iRepertoire arm-PCR. A single record per CDR3 protein comes from TCRdb applying MiXCR to the multiplex PCR reads. The profile shows under 20,000 distinct CDR3 sequences, 55% to 75% of them singletons. The sample was glioma tissue, nonneoplastic brain tissue, or PBMCs (not recorded which). The receptors derive from a human donor with low-grade glioma or glioblastoma, undergoing nonglioma brain surgery, or in good health (not recorded which).

This clonotype occurred a few times. The J gene is TRBJ1-1, the V gene TRBV20-1, with D hard to call. The CDR3 has 14 amino acids. Germline lookup yields CDR1 DFQATT and CDR2 SNEGSKA (reference sequence). Between the trimmed V and J ends, which lost 4 bases and 7 bases, there was a span of 19 bases. The CDR3: CSANWMVGSGEAFF. Written as DNA, the CDR3 is TGCAGTGCTAATTGGATGGTGGGAAGTGGTGAAGCTTTCTTT.

In regard to this clonotype: A much larger clone differs by one base, so this may be a read error. The chain couples TRBV20-1 to TRBJ1-5; unclear D gene. Germline lookup yields CDR1 DFQATT and CDR2 SNEGSKA (reference sequence). This CDR3 spans 15 amino acids. This CDR3 reads CSARRTPGGNQHQHF. CDR3 nucleotide sequence: TGCAGTGCAAGAAGGACGCCCGGCGGCAATCAGCACCAGCATTTT.

This clonotype was seen only a few times. V usage is TRBV11-2 and J usage is TRBJ1-4; 10 bases are shared with TRBD1. The junction had 4 bases not matched to a gene; V was cut back by 5 bases and J by 7 bases. Germline V gene lookup returns CDR1 SGHAT and CDR2 FQNNGV. This CDR3 has 14 amino acids. The CDR3 protein is CASSRDRGGEKLFF. The CDR3 DNA sequence: TGTGCCAGCAGCAGGGACAGGGGAGGTGAAAAACTGTTTTTT.

This clonotype was seen a single time. The genes are TRBV20-1 and TRBJ2-1; possibly TRBD2 for D (5 bases). The DNA end favors TRBJ2-7, so the J call may be wrong. CDR1 and CDR2 (germline): DFQATT, SNEGSKA (reference sequence). The CDR3 has 12 residues. The CDR3 DNA reads TGCAGTGTGAGCGGAGGTACCTACGAGCAGTACTTC. Translation: CSVSGGTYEQYF.

This chain links TRBV6-1 with TRBJ2-3, with 10 bases matching TRBD1. Trimming at V came to 2 bases and at J to 1 base, leaving 9 bases not matched to a gene. The germline V gene has CDR1 MNHNS and CDR2 SASEGT. The CDR3 length is 18 residues. The CDR3 here is CASSERLTGTGGTDTQYF. For the CDR3, the DNA is TGTGCCAGCAGTGAAAGGCTAACCGGGACAGGGGGCACAGATACGCAGTATTTT.

To note about this clonotype: Given the absence of the conserved phenylalanine or tryptophan at the CDR3 end, a read error is likely. This chain connects TRBV6-6 to TRBJ1-1; D is uncertain. Deletions cut 7 bases from V and 8 bases from J, with 11 bases between. The CDR3 sequence is 11 residues long. The germline gives CDR1 MNHNY, CDR2 SVGAGI (reference sequence). The CDR3 reads CASKDLLEAFL. The CDR3 coding sequence is TGTGCCAGCAAGGATCTACTAGAAGCTTTCCTT.

This clonotype is classed as medium-sized. This rearrangement joins TRBV27 to TRBJ2-7, with unresolved D. The CDR3 covers 13 residues. Trimming shortened V by 0 bases and J by 6 bases, and 9 bases separated the two germline ends. The germline CDR1 and CDR2 sequences are MNHEY and SMNVEV (reference sequence). The CDR3 loop is CASSLSIGFEQYF. The CDR3 DNA sequence: TGTGCCAGCAGTTTATCGATCGGGTTCGAGCAGTACTTC.

On this clonotype itself: This clone may be a read error of a much larger clone one base away. The chain links TRBV5-1 to TRBJ2-7; D may match TRBD1 or TRBD2 (5 bases each). The germline CDR1 and CDR2 sequences are SGHRS and YFSETQ. CDR3 length: 14 residues. CDR3 bases: TGCGCCAGCAGCTTCCGGGACCGCTCCTACGAGCAGAACTTC. This translates into CASSFRDRSYEQNF.

Comments on this clonotype: A much bigger clone sits one base away, suggesting this may be a read error. The rearrangement joins TRBV29-1 to TRBJ1-1; no definite D call. In germline, CDR1 is SQVTM, CDR2 ANQGSEA. The CDR3 length is 13 residues. Trimming removed 2 bases at V and 6 bases at J, with 13 bases between. The CDR3 region is CSVEKTWLAEAFF. In nucleotides, the CDR3 is TGCAGCGTTGAAAAGACATGGTTGGCTGAAGCTTTCTTT.

The V gene is TRBV29-1, the J gene TRBJ2-7, with D maybe TRBD1 (6 bases). Per germline, CDR1 SQVTM and CDR2 ANQGSEA. V was shortened by 7 bases and J by 5 bases, with 18 bases between the two germline ends. The CDR3 consists of 13 residues. As DNA, the CDR3 is TGCAGCGCAGCTTCAGGGGACCGGGACGAGCAGTACTTC. Residues: CSAASGDRDEQYF.

At least ten counts were recorded for this clonotype. This rearrangement joins TRBV6-2 or TRBV6-3 to TRBJ1-5, with D possibly being TRBD1 (5 bases). CDR1 is MNHEY and CDR2 is SVGEGT in the germline V gene. The V gene lost 3 bases and the J gene lost 4 bases, with 7 bases spanning the gap. The CDR3 sequence is 13 residues long. This CDR3 is CASSYPGNQPQHF. The CDR3 DNA follows: TGTGCCAGCAGTTATCCAGGGAATCAGCCCCAGCATTTT.

This clonotype turned up a few times. V and J are TRBV20-1 and TRBJ2-5; weak D call: TRBD1 (5 bases). The V gene lost 4 bases and the J gene lost 4 bases, with 19 bases spanning the gap. The CDR3 runs to 15 residues. Germline lookup yields CDR1 DFQATT and CDR2 SNEGSKA (reference sequence). The CDR3 sequence: CSATLRIGRGETQYF. The CDR3 DNA follows: TGCAGTGCTACCCTCCGAATTGGTAGGGGAGAGACCCAGTACTTC.

V gene TRBV6-8 combines with J gene TRBJ2-3; 8 bases match TRBD1. The CDR3 is 16 amino acids. Germline CDR1 MNHGY, CDR2 SAAAGT. The V gene end was trimmed by 3 bases and the J gene end by 3 bases; junction bases not matched to a gene: 8. For the CDR3, the DNA is TGTGCCAGCAGTTATAATTCGGGACAGGTGACAGATACGCAGTATTTT. Translating it yields CASSYNSGQVTDTQYF.

This clonotype turned up a few times. V gene TRBV20-1 combines with J gene TRBJ2-1; TRBD2 matches 7 bases. The CDR3 loop spans 13 amino acids. Germline V gene lookup returns CDR1 DFQATT and CDR2 SNEGSKA (reference sequence). The trim removed 2 bases at V and 2 bases at J, leaving 0 bases unmatched. CDR3 in amino acids: CSARLAAYNEQFF. CDR3 nucleotides: TGCAGTGCTAGACTAGCGGCCTACAATGAGCAGTTCTTC.